The present TCR beta chain was sequenced within a study of blood T cell repertoires in COVID-19 (TCRdb year 2020). For the study in its entirety: Samples from collaborators originated in the United States, Italy and Spain and spanned both the acute and convalescent phases of COVID-19. The dataset comprised deeply sampled blood TCRbeta repertoires from subjects exposed to, actively infected with, or recovered from COVID-19. A de-identified subject ID, COVID-19 status, age in years and sex were almost always included in the sample metadata. The repertoires were released in a freely available public database meant as a resource for research on the immune response to SARS-CoV-2. Where HLA class I and class II types were available, the types were taken from metadata supplied by the sample provider, not from assay-based typing. The prospective study material was composed of cDNA or gDNA derived from T cells, B-cell-depleted T cells, or PBMCs. The samples were drawn from the first 160 participants of the ongoing ImmuneRACE study and from 1,254 subjects provided by 6 global collaborators. Study-wide conclusions, independent of this receptor: Clinical and demographic metadata were provided uncurated, with the amount varying by source and participant.

A note on this clone: This clone's antigen is unknown. No base qualities exist here, and no much larger clone lies one base off it.

Ends trimmed: V by 3 bases, J by 5 bases; bases unmatched to a gene: 6. From the cysteine through the phenylalanine, the CDR3 covers 15 amino acids. Only the CDR3 DNA is retained, 45 bases long and in frame from the first base. Sequences SGHRS (CDR1) and YFSETQ (CDR2) are obtained from the germline V gene. The collaborating institutions used their own protocols to collect whole blood in K2EDTA tubes. For TCRbeta analysis, collaborators shipped samples in one of three forms: frozen whole blood, isolated PBMCs, or DNA extracted from either of those sample types. TCRbeta CDR3 regions were amplified from genomic DNA by means of the immunoSEQ Assay, a bias-controlled multiplex PCR. The authors' analysis ran thus. The number of nucleated cells in each sample was estimated from the amplification of reference gene primers within the assay. To quantify the absolute abundance of each unique TCRbeta CDR3 rearrangement, sequence reads were collapsed and filtered. For each sample, productive Simpson clonality was calculated as the square root of Simpson's diversity index over productive rearrangements. TCRdb took this table from immuneACCESS and kept in-frame rearrangements with V and J called. Such tables lack part of the clones; where checked against another copy, unresolved V genes explain under half of the gap, and the rest is unexplained. V and J calls and clone size are as listed in that table; D and trimming were resolved from the DNA. In this sample the table shows some 150,000 clones, 81% of which occur a single time. About 8% of the sample lies in the top ten.

The chain is encoded by TRBV5-1 joined to TRBJ2-1; TRBD1 lines up with 9 middle nucleotides. Sequenced sample: peripheral blood. This clonotype was sampled from a human donor with acute or convalescent COVID-19. The donor label of this sample is uncertain. This receptor carries the CDR3 CASSSGQGNNNEQFF. The sequenced DNA is TGCGCCAGCAGCTCCGGACAGGGGAACAACAATGAGCAGTTCTTC. This CDR3, with the reference TRBV5-1 and TRBJ2-1 proteins standing in past its ends, gives the full variable domain KAGVTQTPRYLIKTRGQQVTLSCSPISGHRSVSWYQQTPGQGLQFLFEYFSETQRNKGNFPGRFSGRQFSNSRSEMNVSTLELGDSALYLCASSSGQGNNNEQFFGPGTRLTVL.